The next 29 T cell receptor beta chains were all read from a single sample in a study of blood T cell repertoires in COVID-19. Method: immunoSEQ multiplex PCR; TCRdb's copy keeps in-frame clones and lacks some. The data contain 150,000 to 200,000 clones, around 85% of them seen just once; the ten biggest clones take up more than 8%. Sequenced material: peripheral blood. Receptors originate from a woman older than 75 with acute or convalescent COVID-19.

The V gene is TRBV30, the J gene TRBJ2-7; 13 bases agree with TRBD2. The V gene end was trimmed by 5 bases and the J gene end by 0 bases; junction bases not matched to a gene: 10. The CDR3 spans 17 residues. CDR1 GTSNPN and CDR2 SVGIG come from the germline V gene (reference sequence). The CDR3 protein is CAWPLGLAGASSYEQYF. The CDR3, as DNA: TGTGCCTGGCCCCTTGGACTAGCGGGAGCCTCCTCCTACGAGCAGTACTTC. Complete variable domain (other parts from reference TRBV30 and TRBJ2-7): SQTIHQWPATLVQPVGSPLSLECTVEGTSNPNLYWYRQAAGRGLQLLFYSVGIGQISSEVPQNLSASRPQDRQFILSSKKLLLSDSGFYLCAWPLGLAGASSYEQYFGPGTRLTVT.

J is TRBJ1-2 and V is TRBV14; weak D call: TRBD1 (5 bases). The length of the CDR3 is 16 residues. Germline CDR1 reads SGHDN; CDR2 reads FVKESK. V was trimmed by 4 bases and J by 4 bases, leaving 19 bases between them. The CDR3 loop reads CASSPPGGVGIYGYTF. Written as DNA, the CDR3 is TGTGCCAGCAGCCCTCCCGGGGGGGTCGGAATCTATGGCTACACCTTC.

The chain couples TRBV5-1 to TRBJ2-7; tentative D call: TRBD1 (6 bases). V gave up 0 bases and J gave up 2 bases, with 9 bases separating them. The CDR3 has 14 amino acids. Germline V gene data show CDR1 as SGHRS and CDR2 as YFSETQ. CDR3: CASSLEGGPYEQYF. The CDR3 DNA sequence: TGCGCCAGCAGCTTGGAAGGGGGTCCCTACGAGCAGTACTTC.

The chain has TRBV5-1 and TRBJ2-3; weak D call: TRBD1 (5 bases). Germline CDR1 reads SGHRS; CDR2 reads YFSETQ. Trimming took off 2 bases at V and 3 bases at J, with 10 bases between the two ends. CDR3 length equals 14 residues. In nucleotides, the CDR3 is TGCGCCAGCAGCTTTGGACAAGCTACAGATACGCAGTATTTT. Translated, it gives CASSFGQATDTQYF.

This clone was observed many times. In DNA, the CDR3 is TGTGCCAGCAGCTTAGAGGGACTCTCGACAGGGACTGAAGCTTTCTTT. Translated, it gives CASSLEGLSTGTEAFF. This sequence joins TRBV7-9 and TRBJ1-1; 7 bases are a match to TRBD1. CDR1 is SEHNR and CDR2 is FQNEAQ in the germline V gene (reference sequence). The CDR3 length is 16 residues. V shed 1 base, J shed 5 bases, and the junction held 10 bases outside the gene matches.

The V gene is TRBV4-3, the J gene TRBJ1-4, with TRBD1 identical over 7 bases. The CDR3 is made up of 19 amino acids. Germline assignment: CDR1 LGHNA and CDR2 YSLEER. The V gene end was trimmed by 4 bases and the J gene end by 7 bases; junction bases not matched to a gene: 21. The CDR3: CASSPAFLKGARRTEKLFF. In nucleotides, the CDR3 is TGCGCCAGCAGCCCCGCCTTCCTCAAGGGGGCCAGAAGGACTGAAAAACTGTTTTTT.

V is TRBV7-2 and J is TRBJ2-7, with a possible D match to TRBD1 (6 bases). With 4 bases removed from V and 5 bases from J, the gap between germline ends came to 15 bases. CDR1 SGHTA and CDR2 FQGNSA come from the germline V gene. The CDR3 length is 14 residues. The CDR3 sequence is CASSSDRYSHEQYF. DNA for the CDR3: TGTGCCAGCAGCTCCGACAGGTATTCCCACGAGCAGTACTTC.

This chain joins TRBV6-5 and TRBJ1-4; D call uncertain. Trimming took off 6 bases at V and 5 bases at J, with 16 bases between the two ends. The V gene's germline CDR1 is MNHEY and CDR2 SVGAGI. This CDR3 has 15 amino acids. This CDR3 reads CASSKTRTNNEKLFF. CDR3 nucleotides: TGTGCCAGCAGCAAAACCAGGACTAACAATGAAAAACTGTTTTTT.

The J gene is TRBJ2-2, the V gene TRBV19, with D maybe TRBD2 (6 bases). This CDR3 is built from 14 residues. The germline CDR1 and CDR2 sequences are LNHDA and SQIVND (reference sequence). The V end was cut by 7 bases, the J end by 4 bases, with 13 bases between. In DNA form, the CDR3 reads TGTGCCAGTACGGAGGGACGTAGCACCGGGGAGCTGTTTTTT. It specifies CASTEGRSTGELFF.

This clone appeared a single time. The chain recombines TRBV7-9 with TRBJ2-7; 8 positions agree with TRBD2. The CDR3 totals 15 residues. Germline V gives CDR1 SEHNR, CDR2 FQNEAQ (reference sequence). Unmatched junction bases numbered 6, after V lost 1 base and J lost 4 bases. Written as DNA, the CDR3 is TGTGCCAGCAGCTTAGTCAGCGGGGGTGCTTACGAGCAGTACTTC. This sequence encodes CASSLVSGGAYEQYF.

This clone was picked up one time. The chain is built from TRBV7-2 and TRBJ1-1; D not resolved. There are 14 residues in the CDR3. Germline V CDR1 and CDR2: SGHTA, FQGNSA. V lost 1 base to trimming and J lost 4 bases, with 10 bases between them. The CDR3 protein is CASSLDPGSTEAFF. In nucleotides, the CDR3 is TGTGCCAGCAGCTTAGATCCGGGGAGCACTGAAGCTTTCTTT. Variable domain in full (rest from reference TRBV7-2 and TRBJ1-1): GAGVSQSPSNKVTEKGKDVELRCDPISGHTALYWYRQSLGQGLEFLIYFQGNSAPDKSGLPSDRFSAERTGGSVSTLTIQRTQQEDSAVYLCASSLDPGSTEAFFGQGTRLTVV.

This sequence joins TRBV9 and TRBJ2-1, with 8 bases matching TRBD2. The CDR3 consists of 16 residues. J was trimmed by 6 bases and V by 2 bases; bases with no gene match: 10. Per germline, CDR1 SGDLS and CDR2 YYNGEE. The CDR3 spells CASSVASGLVINEQFF. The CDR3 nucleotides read TGTGCCAGCAGCGTTGCTAGCGGGTTGGTCATCAATGAGCAGTTCTTC. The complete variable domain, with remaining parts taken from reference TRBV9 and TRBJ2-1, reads DSGVTQTPKHLITATGQRVTLRCSPRSGDLSVYWYQQSLDQGLQFLIQYYNGEERAKGNILERFSAQQFPDLHSELNLSSLELGDSALYFCASSVASGLVINEQFFGPGTRLTVL.

As DNA, the CDR3 is TGTGCCAGCAGCGCCACAGGGGGCGTTTTAACTGAAGCTTTCTTT. Residues: CASSATGGVLTEAFF. The V call is TRBV9, the J call TRBJ1-1, with TRBD1 matching 9 bases. CDR1 and CDR2 (germline): SGDLS, YYNGEE. J gave up 5 bases and V 3 bases, and 8 bases lay outside the gene matches. The CDR3 runs to 15 residues.

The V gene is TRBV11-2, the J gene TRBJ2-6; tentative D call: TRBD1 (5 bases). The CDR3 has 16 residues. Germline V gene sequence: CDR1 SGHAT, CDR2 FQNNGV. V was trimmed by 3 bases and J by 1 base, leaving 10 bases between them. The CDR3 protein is CASSLNRPSGANVLTF. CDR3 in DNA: TGTGCCAGCAGCTTGAACAGGCCGTCTGGGGCCAACGTCCTGACTTTC. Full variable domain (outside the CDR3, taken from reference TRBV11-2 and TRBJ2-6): EAGVAQSPRYKIIEKRQSVAFWCNPISGHATLYWYQQILGQGPKLLIQFQNNGVVDDSQLPKDRFSAERLKGVDSTLKIQPAKLEDSAVYLCASSLNRPSGANVLTFGAGSRLTVL.

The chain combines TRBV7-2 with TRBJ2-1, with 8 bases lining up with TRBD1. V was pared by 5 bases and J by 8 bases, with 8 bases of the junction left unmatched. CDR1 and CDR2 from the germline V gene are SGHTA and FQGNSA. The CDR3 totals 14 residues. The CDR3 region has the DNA TGTGCCAGCAGCACCCGCTACAGGGGGGATGAGCAGTTCTTC. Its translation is CASSTRYRGDEQFF.

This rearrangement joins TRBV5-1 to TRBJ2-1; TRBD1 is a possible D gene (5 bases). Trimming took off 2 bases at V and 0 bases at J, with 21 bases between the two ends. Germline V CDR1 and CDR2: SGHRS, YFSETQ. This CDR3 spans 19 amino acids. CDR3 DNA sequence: TGCGCCAGCAGCTTTCTAAGGACAAACAGTCCGAGCTCCTACAATGAGCAGTTCTTC. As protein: CASSFLRTNSPSSYNEQFF.

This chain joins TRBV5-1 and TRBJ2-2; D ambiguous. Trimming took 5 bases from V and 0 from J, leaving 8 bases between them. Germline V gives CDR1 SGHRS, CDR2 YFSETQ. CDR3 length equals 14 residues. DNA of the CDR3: TGCGCCAGCAGTCTAAACGCGAACACCGGGGAGCTGTTTTTT. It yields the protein CASSLNANTGELFF.

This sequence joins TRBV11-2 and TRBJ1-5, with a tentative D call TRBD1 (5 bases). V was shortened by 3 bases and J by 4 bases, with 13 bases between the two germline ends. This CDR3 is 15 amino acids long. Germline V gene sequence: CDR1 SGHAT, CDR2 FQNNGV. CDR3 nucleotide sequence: TGTGCCAGCAGCTTGGGCGGGGGGAGGAATCAGCCCCAGCATTTT. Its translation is CASSLGGGRNQPQHF.

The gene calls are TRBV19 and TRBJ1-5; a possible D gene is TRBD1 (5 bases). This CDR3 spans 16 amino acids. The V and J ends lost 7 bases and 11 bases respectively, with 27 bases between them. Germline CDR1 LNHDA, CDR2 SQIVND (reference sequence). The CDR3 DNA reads TGTGCCAGTACCATAGTGATTGGACATCCGCCAAGGGCCCAGCATTTT. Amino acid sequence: CASTIVIGHPPRAQHF.

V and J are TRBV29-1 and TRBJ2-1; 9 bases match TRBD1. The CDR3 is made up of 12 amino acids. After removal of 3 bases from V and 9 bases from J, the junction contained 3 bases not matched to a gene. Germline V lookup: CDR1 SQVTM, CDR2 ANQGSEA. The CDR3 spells CSVEGTGLEQFF. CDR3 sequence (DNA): TGCAGCGTTGAGGGGACAGGGCTTGAGCAGTTCTTC.

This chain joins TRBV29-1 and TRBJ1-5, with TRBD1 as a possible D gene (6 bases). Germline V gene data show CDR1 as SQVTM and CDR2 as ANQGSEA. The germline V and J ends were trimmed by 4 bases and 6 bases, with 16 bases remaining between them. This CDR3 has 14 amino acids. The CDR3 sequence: CSVGSSGVGQPQHF. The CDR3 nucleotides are TGCAGCGTTGGCTCATCAGGGGTTGGTCAGCCCCAGCATTTT.

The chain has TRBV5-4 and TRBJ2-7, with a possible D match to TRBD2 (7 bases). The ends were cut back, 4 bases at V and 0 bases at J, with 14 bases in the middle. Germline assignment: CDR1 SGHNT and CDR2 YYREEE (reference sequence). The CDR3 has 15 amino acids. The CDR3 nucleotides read TGTGCCAGCAGCCCCGGTGGGGGGGCCTCCTACGAGCAGTACTTC. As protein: CASSPGGGASYEQYF.

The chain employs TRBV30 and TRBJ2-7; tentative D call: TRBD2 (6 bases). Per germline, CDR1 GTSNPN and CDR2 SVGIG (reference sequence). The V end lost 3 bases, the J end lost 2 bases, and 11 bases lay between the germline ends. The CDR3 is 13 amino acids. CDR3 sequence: CAWRSGPAYEQYF. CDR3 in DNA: TGTGCCTGGAGGAGCGGGCCAGCCTACGAGCAGTACTTC.

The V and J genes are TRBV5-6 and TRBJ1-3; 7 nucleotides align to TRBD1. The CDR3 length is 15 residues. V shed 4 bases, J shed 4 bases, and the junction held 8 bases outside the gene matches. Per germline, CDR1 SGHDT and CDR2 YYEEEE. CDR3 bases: TGTGCCAGCAGCGAGGGGGCAGGAATAGGAAACACCATATATTTT. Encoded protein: CASSEGAGIGNTIYF.

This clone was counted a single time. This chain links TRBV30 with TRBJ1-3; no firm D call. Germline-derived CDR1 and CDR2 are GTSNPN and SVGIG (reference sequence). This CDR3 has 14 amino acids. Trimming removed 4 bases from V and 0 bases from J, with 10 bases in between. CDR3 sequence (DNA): TGTGCCTGGACCCAGTTGTACTCTGGAAACACCATATATTTT. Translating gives CAWTQLYSGNTIYF.

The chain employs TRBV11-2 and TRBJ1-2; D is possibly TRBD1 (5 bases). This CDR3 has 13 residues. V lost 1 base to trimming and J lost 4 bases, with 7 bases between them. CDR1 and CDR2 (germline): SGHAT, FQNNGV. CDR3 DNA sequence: TGTGCCAGCAGCTTAGTGCAGGGCTATGGCTACACCTTC. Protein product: CASSLVQGYGYTF.

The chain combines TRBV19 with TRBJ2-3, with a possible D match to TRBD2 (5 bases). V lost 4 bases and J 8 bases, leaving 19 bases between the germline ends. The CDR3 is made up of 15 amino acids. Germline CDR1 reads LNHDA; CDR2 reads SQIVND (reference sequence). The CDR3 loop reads CASSTQTSTVSTQYF. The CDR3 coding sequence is TGTGCCAGTAGTACGCAAACTAGTACCGTCAGTACGCAGTATTTT.

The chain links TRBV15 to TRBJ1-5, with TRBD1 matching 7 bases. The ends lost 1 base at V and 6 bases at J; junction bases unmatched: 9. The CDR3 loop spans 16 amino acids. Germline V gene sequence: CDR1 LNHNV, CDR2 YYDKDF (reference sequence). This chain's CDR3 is CATSRVFTGAPQPQHF. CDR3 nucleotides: TGTGCCACCAGCAGAGTTTTTACAGGGGCCCCTCAGCCCCAGCATTTT. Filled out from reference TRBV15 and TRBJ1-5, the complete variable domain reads DAMVIQNPRYQVTQFGKPVTLSCSQTLNHNVMYWYQQKSSQAPKLLFHYYDKDFNNEADTPDNFQSRRPNTSFCFLDIRSPGLGDTAMYLCATSRVFTGAPQPQHFGDGTRLSIL.

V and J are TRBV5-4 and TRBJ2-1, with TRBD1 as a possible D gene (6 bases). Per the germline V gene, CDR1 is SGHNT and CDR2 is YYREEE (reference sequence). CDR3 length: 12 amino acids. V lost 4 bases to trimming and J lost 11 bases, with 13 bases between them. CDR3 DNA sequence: TGTGCCAGCAGCCTGTGGGGGCTTCAGCAGTTCTTC. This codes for CASSLWGLQQFF.